These 16 T cell receptor beta chains were sequenced from one sample in a study of blood T cells in healthy people across ages. A second about 7 to 12 cycle PCR used barcoded and J-beta primers. TCRdb re-called the 5' RACE reads through MiXCR, storing one row per CDR3 protein. This sample has about 1,600,000 distinct CDR3 sequences; around two fifths occur once, and the top ten carry 7% to 9%. Sample: blood. Every receptor here comes from a young woman in good health.

This clonotype has more than one count but fewer than ten. The chain is built from TRBV18 and TRBJ1-1; the D is unclear. This CDR3 spans 13 amino acids. Trimming stripped 6 bases from V and 5 bases from J, with 13 bases between. CDR1 and CDR2 (germline): KGHSH, LQKENI. The CDR3: CASSPTARTEAFF. The CDR3 nucleotides are TGTGCCAGCTCTCCTACAGCGAGGACTGAAGCTTTCTTT. Complete variable domain (other parts from reference TRBV18 and TRBJ1-1): NAGVMQNPRHLVRRRGQEARLRCSPMKGHSHVYWYRQLPEEGLKFMVYLQKENIIDESGMPKERFSAEFPKEGPSILRIQQVVRGDSAAYFCASSPTARTEAFFGQGTRLTVV.

This clonotype was seen once. The chain is built from TRBV30 and TRBJ2-7, with TRBD1 identical over 8 bases. The germline CDR1 and CDR2 sequences are GTSNPN and SVGIG (reference sequence). V gave up 4 bases and J gave up 1 base; unmatched junction bases: 6. The CDR3 is 14 amino acids. The CDR3 nucleotides are TGTGCCTGGACCGGGGACAGGCGATCCTACGAGCAGTACTTC. As protein: CAWTGDRRSYEQYF.

The gene calls are TRBV5-1 and TRBJ2-3, with D perhaps TRBD2 (6 bases). The CDR3 consists of 12 residues. In germline, CDR1 is SGHRS, CDR2 YFSETQ. Trimming shortened V by 7 bases and J by 6 bases, and 12 bases separated the two germline ends. DNA for the CDR3: TGCGCCAGCCTCGGTCGGGAGGATACGCAGTATTTT. The encoded protein is CASLGREDTQYF.

The sample holds a few counts of this clonotype. The V and J genes are TRBV7-2 and TRBJ2-1; a weak D match, TRBD2 (5 bases). Looked up from germline, CDR1 is SGHTA and CDR2 is FQGNSA. The length of the CDR3 is 13 residues. The V and J ends lost 7 bases and 7 bases respectively, with 14 bases between them. Here the CDR3 DNA reads TGTGCCAGCACCACCGGACTGCCGAATGAGCAGTTCTTC. Residues: CASTTGLPNEQFF.

In its sample, this clonotype was seen a few times. The germline gene is not matched at one end of the junction; a read error may be the cause. CDR3 in amino acids: CASSLERRTDTQYF. CDR3 nucleotide sequence: TGTGCCAGCAGCTTAGAAAGGAGGACAGATACGCAGTATTTT. The chain recombines TRBV5-1 with TRBJ2-3; weak D call: TRBD2 (5 bases). This CDR3 contains 14 residues. CDR1 and CDR2 (germline): SGHRS, YFSETQ.

This clonotype has just a few counts. The chain employs TRBV20-1 and TRBJ2-7; 9 nucleotides match TRBD1. The V gene's germline CDR1 is DFQATT and CDR2 SNEGSKA (reference sequence). CDR3 length equals 15 residues. Trimming removed 0 bases from V and 3 bases from J; junction bases left unmatched: 6. The CDR3 loop reads CSARDMGQGVYEQYF. CDR3 DNA sequence: TGCAGTGCTAGAGACATGGGACAGGGAGTCTACGAGCAGTACTTC.

This clonotype was counted once. This rearrangement joins TRBV7-3 to TRBJ2-1; D is uncertain. The CDR3 has 15 residues. Germline assignment: CDR1 SGHTA and CDR2 FQGTGA. V lost 1 base and J lost 4, with 11 bases in between. The CDR3 DNA reads as TGTGCCAGCAGCTTAAAGGTAGTGGGTTACAATGAGCAGTTCTTC. Protein sequence: CASSLKVVGYNEQFF.

The rearrangement joins TRBV20-1 to TRBJ2-5; 8 bases align to TRBD2. This CDR3 spans 15 amino acids. Unmatched junction bases numbered 14, after V lost 6 bases and J lost 5 bases. Germline CDR1 reads DFQATT; CDR2 reads SNEGSKA (reference sequence). CDR3 sequence: CSASLAAGVVETQYF. CDR3 DNA: TGCAGTGCCAGCCTGGCAGCGGGAGTCGTGGAGACCCAGTACTTC.

The chain couples TRBV21-1 to TRBJ2-4; no check of the table's D call, TRBD1, against the DNA was made. The J call may be wrong; the DNA end is better matched by TRBJ2-7. TRBV21-1 is assigned pseudogene status. The CDR3 is 15 amino acids. CDR3: CASSKNRDRSYEQYF. In nucleotides, the CDR3 is TGTGCCAGCAGCAAAAACCGGGACAGGAGCTACGAGCAGTACTTC.

The genes are TRBV28 and TRBJ1-4; possibly TRBD1 for D (5 bases). V dropped 2 bases and J dropped 1 base, with 8 bases sitting between them. This CDR3 is 15 amino acids long. The germline CDR1 and CDR2 sequences are MDHEN and SYDVKM. The CDR3 sequence is CASSLTGRTNEKLFF. CDR3 DNA: TGTGCCAGCAGTTTAACAGGACGAACTAATGAAAAACTGTTTTTT.

Only a few counts were recorded for this clonotype. The J gene is TRBJ2-7, the V gene TRBV7-9, with unresolved D. The length of the CDR3 is 14 residues. Per germline, CDR1 SEHNR and CDR2 FQNEAQ (reference sequence). V was cut by 2 bases and J by 3 bases, with 11 bases left in between. The CDR3 DNA sequence: TGTGCCAGCAGCTTAACCGGACCTTTCTACGAGCAGTACTTC. Its translation is CASSLTGPFYEQYF. The whole variable domain, remainder taken from reference TRBV7-9 and TRBJ2-7, is DTGVSQNPRHKITKRGQNVTFRCDPISEHNRLYWYRQTLGQGPEFLTYFQNEAQLEKSRLLSDRFSAERPKGSFSTLEIQRTEQGDSAMYLCASSLTGPFYEQYFGPGTRLTVT.

A few counts support this clonotype. The V and J genes are TRBV9 and TRBJ2-1, with D perhaps TRBD1 (6 bases). The germline V and J ends were trimmed by 1 base and 4 bases, with 9 bases remaining between them. This CDR3 is 14 amino acids long. The germline V gene encodes CDR1 SGDLS and CDR2 YYNGEE. The CDR3 protein is CASSVQGSYNEQFF. The DNA for the CDR3 is TGTGCCAGCAGCGTACAGGGGAGTTACAATGAGCAGTTCTTC.

This clonotype occurred a few times. The chain is built from TRBV5-6 and TRBJ1-5; no clear D. Per the germline V gene, CDR1 is SGHDT and CDR2 is YYEEEE. Deletions cut 1 base from V and 3 bases from J, with 8 bases between. The CDR3 length is 14 residues. The CDR3 coding sequence is TGTGCCAGCAGCTTGAATAGGGACAATCAGCCCCAGCATTTT. It is translated as CASSLNRDNQPQHF.

This clonotype was observed a handful of times. The chain uses TRBV6-6 and TRBJ2-5, with D possibly being TRBD2 (5 bases). V lost 7 bases and J 0 bases, leaving 18 bases between the germline ends. This CDR3 has 16 amino acids. The V gene's germline CDR1 is MNHNY and CDR2 SVGAGI (reference sequence). The CDR3 loop is CASTPEGLLYQETQYF. In DNA, the CDR3 is TGTGCCAGCACCCCCGAGGGCTTACTATACCAAGAGACCCAGTACTTC.

This clonotype was counted a single time. The rearrangement links TRBV10-3 to TRBJ2-3, with D perhaps TRBD1 or TRBD2 (6 bases each). Germline V lookup: CDR1 ENHRY, CDR2 SYGVKD. This CDR3 region has 14 residues. With 6 bases removed from V and 5 bases from J, the gap between germline ends came to 15 bases. CDR3 nucleotides: TGTGCCATCAGAAAAGGGGGGCCGGGAGATACGCAGTATTTT. Its translation: CAIRKGGPGDTQYF.

J is TRBJ1-2 and V is TRBV7-2; D is unresolved. The CDR3 is 14 residues long. Germline V gene sequence: CDR1 SGHTA, CDR2 FQGNSA. V shed 1 base and J shed 3 bases, with 9 bases lying between them. The CDR3 DNA reads TGTGCCAGCAGCTTAGGTTCCTTCTACTATGGCTACACCTTC. The encoded protein is CASSLGSFYYGYTF. Looking up the rest from reference TRBV7-2 and TRBJ1-2 gives the full variable domain: GAGVSQSPSNKVTEKGKDVELRCDPISGHTALYWYRQSLGQGLEFLIYFQGNSAPDKSGLPSDRFSAERTGGSVSTLTIQRTQQEDSAVYLCASSLGSFYYGYTFGSGTRLTVV.